This T cell receptor (beta chain) is from a study of blood T cell repertoires in COVID-19. Libraries were prepared by immunoSEQ multiplex PCR; TCRdb keeps only in-frame clonotypes and omits some of them. Of roughly 350,000 clones in the sample, roughly 86% are singletons; the top ten hold about 10%. Germline V gene sequence: CDR1 MNHEY, CDR2 SMNVEV (reference sequence). The CDR3 covers 15 residues. V was pared by 2 bases and J by 4 bases, with 7 bases of the junction left unmatched. The receptor's source is a woman in her twenties or thirties with COVID-19, enrolled during active disease. The chain carries TRBV27 and TRBJ2-7; 8 bases fit TRBD1. Sequenced material: peripheral blood. The CDR3 bases are TGTGCCAGCAGTTTACGGTCAGGGGGCCCTTACGAGCAGTACTTC. Its protein product is CASSLRSGGPYEQYF.